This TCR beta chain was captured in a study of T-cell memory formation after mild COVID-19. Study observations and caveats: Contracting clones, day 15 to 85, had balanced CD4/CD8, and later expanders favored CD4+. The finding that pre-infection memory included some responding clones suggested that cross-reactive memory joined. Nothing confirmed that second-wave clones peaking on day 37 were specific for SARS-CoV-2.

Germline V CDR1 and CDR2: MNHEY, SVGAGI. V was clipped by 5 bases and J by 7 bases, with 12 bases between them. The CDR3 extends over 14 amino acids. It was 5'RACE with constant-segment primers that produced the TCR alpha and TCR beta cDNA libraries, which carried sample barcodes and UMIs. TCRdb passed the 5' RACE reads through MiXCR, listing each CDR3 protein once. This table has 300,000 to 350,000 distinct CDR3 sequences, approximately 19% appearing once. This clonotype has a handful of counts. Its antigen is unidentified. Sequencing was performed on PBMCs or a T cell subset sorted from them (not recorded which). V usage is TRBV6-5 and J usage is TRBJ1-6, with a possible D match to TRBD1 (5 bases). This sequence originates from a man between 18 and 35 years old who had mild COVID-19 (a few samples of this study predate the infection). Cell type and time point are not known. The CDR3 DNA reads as TGTGCCAGCAGTCCCCCCCGGGGGAATTCACCCCTCCACTTT. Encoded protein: CASSPPRGNSPLHF.